Each of the 21 T cell receptor beta chains below was sequenced from the same sample in a study of T cells after yellow fever vaccination. TCRdb re-called the 5' RACE reads through MiXCR, storing one row per CDR3 protein. Of 300,000 to 400,000 distinct CDR3 sequences listed, about 11% are singletons. Sequencing used CD4+ T cells sorted from PBMCs, obtained 45 days after the yellow fever booster vaccination. The source is a man aged 18-30 years who received the YFV17D yellow fever vaccine.

V and J are TRBV7-8 and TRBJ1-5; 9 nucleotides agree with TRBD1. Looked up from germline, CDR1 is SGHVS and CDR2 is FQNEAQ. The CDR3 is 17 amino acids. The V gene end was trimmed by 5 bases and the J gene end by 5 bases; junction bases not matched to a gene: 13. Here the CDR3 reads CASSATGGARGDQPQHF. The CDR3 DNA is TGTGCCAGCAGCGCAACAGGGGGCGCGAGGGGAGATCAGCCCCAGCATTTT.

This clonotype has a handful of counts. The V call is TRBV24-1, the J call TRBJ2-5, with D unresolved. Germline CDR1 reads KGHDR; CDR2 reads SFDVKD. The CDR3 sequence is 14 residues long. V lost 5 bases and J lost 1, with 10 bases in between. CDR3 in amino acids: CATSGLGFQETQYF. The CDR3 DNA sequence: TGTGCCACCAGTGGGTTGGGCTTCCAAGAGACCCAGTACTTC.

The V and J genes are TRBV12-5 and TRBJ1-2; D unresolved. The length of the CDR3 is 12 residues. V lost 2 bases, J lost 8 bases, and 9 bases lay in between. Germline-derived CDR1 and CDR2 are LGHNT and FRNRAP. The CDR3 coding sequence is TGTGCTAGTGGTTTGAGTCCCAGCGGCTACACCTTC. Translated: CASGLSPSGYTF.

The J gene is TRBJ2-1, the V gene TRBV2, with TRBD1 matching over 7 bases. The CDR3 is made up of 14 amino acids. V lost 7 bases and J lost 9; bases outside the gene matches: 12. Germline V gene lookup returns CDR1 SNHLY and CDR2 FYNNEI. The CDR3 here is CASTVRGGLAEQFF. The CDR3 DNA is TGTGCCAGCACAGTCCGAGGGGGCCTCGCTGAGCAGTTCTTC.

CDR3 DNA sequence: TGTGCCAGCAGCTGGGATTTGGGAGGAAACACAGATACGCAGTATTTT. This encodes CASSWDLGGNTDTQYF. V gene TRBV7-2 combines with J gene TRBJ2-3; D perhaps matches TRBD2 (6 bases). The CDR3 extends over 16 amino acids. The V end lost 4 bases, the J end lost 2 bases, and 16 bases lay between the germline ends. Germline V gene data show CDR1 as SGHTA and CDR2 as FQGNSA.

This clonotype was detected many times. V is TRBV5-1 and J is TRBJ1-1; D is ambiguous. Germline loops: CDR1 SGHRS, CDR2 YFSETQ. The CDR3 is 14 amino acids. Trimming removed 3 bases at V and 8 bases at J, with 17 bases between. As DNA, the CDR3 is TGCGCCAGCAGCTCCCGGACTGCCTTGGGGGAAGCTTTCTTT. It specifies CASSSRTALGEAFF. Together with reference TRBV5-1 and TRBJ1-1, the CDR3 gives the full variable domain: KAGVTQTPRYLIKTRGQQVTLSCSPISGHRSVSWYQQTPGQGLQFLFEYFSETQRNKGNFPGRFSGRQFSNSRSEMNVSTLELGDSALYLCASSSRTALGEAFFGQGTRLTVV.

This clonotype was seen repeatedly, ten times or more. The chain links TRBV2 to TRBJ1-5; no reliable D call. The V and J ends lost 3 bases and 4 bases respectively, with 10 bases between them. Germline loops: CDR1 SNHLY, CDR2 FYNNEI. The CDR3 runs 14 residues. The CDR3 bases are TGTGCCAGCAGTGAGCTAAACGGGAATCAGCCCCAGCATTTT. This translates into CASSELNGNQPQHF.

In its sample, this clonotype was seen once. V is TRBV11-2 and J is TRBJ2-7, with TRBD1 as a possible D gene (6 bases). The V end was cut by 7 bases, the J end by 6 bases, with 16 bases between. The CDR3 totals 13 residues. The V gene's germline CDR1 is SGHAT and CDR2 FQNNGV. The CDR3 loop is CASTKTGFSEQYF. CDR3 in DNA: TGTGCCAGCACCAAAACAGGGTTCTCCGAGCAGTACTTC.

This clonotype has only a few counts. The chain links TRBV7-2 to TRBJ2-3; the D gene is possibly TRBD1 (5 bases). Trimming took off 9 bases at V and 2 bases at J, with 24 bases between the two ends. The CDR3 consists of 17 residues. Germline V CDR1 and CDR2: SGHTA, FQGNSA. Written as DNA, the CDR3 is TGTGCCAGTCCTTTAAAAGGGGCGACCTTACTCACAGATACGCAGTATTTT. Encoded protein: CASPLKGATLLTDTQYF.

This clonotype was found a few times. The chain employs TRBV7-3 and TRBJ2-1; D is undetermined. This CDR3 spans 13 amino acids. V was shortened by 2 bases and J by 5 bases, with 7 bases between the two germline ends. The germline CDR1 and CDR2 sequences are SGHTA and FQGTGA. DNA of the CDR3: TGTGCCAGCAGCTTAGATACAAACAATGAGCAGTTCTTC. Translating it yields CASSLDTNNEQFF.

The chain is built from TRBV2 and TRBJ1-1, with D possibly being TRBD1 (5 bases). The CDR3 spans 14 residues. CDR1 and CDR2 (germline): SNHLY, FYNNEI. V was trimmed by 7 bases and J by 1 base, leaving 13 bases between them. The CDR3 coding sequence is TGTGCCAGCATCGCAGGGCAACAGAACACTGAAGCTTTCTTT. Protein sequence: CASIAGQQNTEAFF.

The chain couples TRBV7-2 to TRBJ2-2; TRBD1 is a possible D gene (5 bases). Germline loops: CDR1 SGHTA, CDR2 FQGNSA. The length of the CDR3 is 14 residues. V lost 10 bases to trimming and J lost 2 bases, with 14 bases between them. CDR3 protein: CATRRQPNTGELFF. Here the CDR3 DNA reads TGTGCCACCCGGAGACAGCCCAACACCGGGGAGCTGTTTTTT.

The rearrangement uses TRBV4-1 and TRBJ1-1, with TRBD1 matching over 8 bases. The CDR3 has 13 residues. V trimming: 10 bases; J trimming: 1 base; junction bases outside the gene matches: 5. From germline, CDR1 is MGHRA and CDR2 YSYEKL. The CDR3 nucleotides read TGCGCCACCGGGGACAGGTCGAACACTGAAGCTTTCTTT. Translation: CATGDRSNTEAFF.

V is TRBV3-1 and J is TRBJ2-5; possibly TRBD1 or TRBD2 for D (5 bases each). This CDR3 has 15 residues. CDR1 is LGHDT, CDR2 YNNKEL, per germline (reference sequence). V lost 1 base to trimming and J lost 1 base, with 10 bases between them. CDR3 DNA: TGTGCCAGCAGCCAAGGGGACGGTTTCCAAGAGACCCAGTACTTC. As protein: CASSQGDGFQETQYF.

The chain combines TRBV7-2 with TRBJ2-3, with D tentatively TRBD2 (5 bases). The germline V gene encodes CDR1 SGHTA and CDR2 FQGNSA. The germline V and J ends were trimmed by 2 bases and 0 bases, with 12 bases remaining between them. The CDR3 is made up of 16 amino acids. CDR3: CASSLWERSSTDTQYF. The CDR3 DNA follows: TGTGCCAGCAGCTTATGGGAGCGGTCTAGCACAGATACGCAGTATTTT.

This clonotype was found a few times. The rearrangement links TRBV24-1 to TRBJ1-2, with D hard to call. Trimming removed 0 bases from V and 3 bases from J, with 7 bases in between. This CDR3 region has 14 residues. CDR1 KGHDR and CDR2 SFDVKD come from the germline V gene. The CDR3: CATSDLWSDYGYTF. The CDR3 nucleotides read TGTGCCACCAGTGATTTGTGGAGTGACTATGGCTACACCTTC.

This clonotype turned up a few times. J is TRBJ2-3 and V is TRBV9; D is unclear. CDR1 SGDLS and CDR2 YYNGEE come from the germline V gene. Trimming stripped 0 bases from V and 5 bases from J, with 13 bases between. The CDR3 runs 15 residues. CDR3 DNA: TGTGCCAGCAGCGTAGCGAACATAGGCAGAGATACGCAGTATTTT. Encoded protein: CASSVANIGRDTQYF.

This clonotype appeared a few times. The chain joins TRBV5-8 to TRBJ1-3; 7 nucleotides line up with TRBD1. J gave up 7 bases and V 4 bases, and 5 bases lay outside the gene matches. Looked up from germline, CDR1 is SGHTS and CDR2 is YDEGEE. The CDR3 is 13 residues long. CDR3 coding DNA: TGTGCCAGCAGCCGACAGGGAAGTAACACCATATATTTT. Residues: CASSRQGSNTIYF.

This chain links TRBV6-2 or TRBV6-3 with TRBJ2-6; 9 bases map to TRBD1. The CDR3 contains 15 residues. J lost 3 bases, V lost 5 bases, and 2 bases had no gene match. CDR1 and CDR2 from the germline V gene are MNHEY and SVGEGT. For the CDR3, the DNA is TGTGCCAGCAGTCACAGGGGGCGTGGGGCCAACGTCCTGACTTTC. Amino acid sequence: CASSHRGRGANVLTF.

V and J are TRBV24-1 and TRBJ1-2; D remains ambiguous. The CDR3 consists of 13 residues. Germline V gene sequence: CDR1 KGHDR, CDR2 SFDVKD. Trimming took 4 bases from V and 8 from J, leaving 13 bases between them. CDR3 DNA sequence: TGTGCCACCAGTGACCGTGGACCGAGAGGCTACACCTTC. It yields the protein CATSDRGPRGYTF.

The chain carries TRBV5-8 and TRBJ1-5; 8 nucleotides match TRBD1. V shed 4 bases, J shed 7 bases, and the junction held 7 bases outside the gene matches. Germline CDR1 SGHTS, CDR2 YDEGEE. The CDR3 is 14 residues long. CDR3 coding DNA: TGTGCCAGCAGCATCGGACAGGGAGGGCAGCCCCAGCATTTT. Translation gives CASSIGQGGQPQHF. The full variable domain, its missing parts supplied by reference TRBV5-8 and TRBJ1-5, is EAGVTQSPTHLIKTRGQQATLRCSPISGHTSVYWYQQALGLGLQFLLWYDEGEERNRGNFPPRFSGRQFPNYSSELNVNALELEDSALYLCASSIGQGGQPQHFGDGTRLSIL.